Detailed here is one T cell receptor (beta chain). Its antigen is as yet unknown. This sample is drawn from a study of persistence of HIV-infected CD4 T cells. The immunoSEQ assay was version 4, run in survey mode. TCRdb's table, derived via immunoSEQ multiplex PCR, lists solely in-frame clones and lacks some. Among under 45,000 clones listed, roughly 90% were seen once. CDR3 length: 15 amino acids. The germline gives CDR1 MNHEY, CDR2 SVGAGI. With V trimmed by 5 bases and J by 8 bases, 9 bases remained unmatched. Anti-CD3/anti-CD28 beads served as a nonspecific positive control stimulus. Sorting of responding CD4+ T cells relied on upregulated CD40 ligand together with CD69.

The specimen was CD4+ T cells sorted from PBMCs after approximately 18-hour stimulation, collected from a patient who received antiretroviral therapy. This TCR derives from an adult man with HIV who was CMV-seropositive. The chain recombines TRBV6-5 with TRBJ1-4, with 9 bases that match TRBD1. This CDR3 is CASSNRQGEKEKLFF. The CDR3 coding sequence is TGTGCCAGCAGTAACAGACAGGGGGAAAAAGAAAAACTGTTTTTT.